The next 31 T cell receptor beta chains were all read from a single sample in a study of cytomegalovirus exposure and HLA in healthy donors. Repertoires were generated with immunoSEQ multiplex PCR, while TCRdb's copy carries only in-frame clones and drops some. The sample yields more than 85,000 clones, roughly 90% seen once. Sequenced material: PBMCs. The receptor set was obtained from a woman under 30 in good health and CMV-seronegative.

The CDR3 DNA sequence: TGTGCCAGCTCACTGAAATTACCGGGACAGGGGGCCCACGAGCAGTACTTC. Protein sequence: CASSLKLPGQGAHEQYF. This chain links TRBV18 with TRBJ2-7, with TRBD1 matching over 12 bases. This CDR3 has 17 residues. V shed 4 bases and J 5 bases; nucleotides not matched to a gene: 12. Germline V gives CDR1 KGHSH, CDR2 LQKENI.

The genes are TRBV5-1 and TRBJ2-2, with a weak D call TRBD1 (6 bases). The CDR3 has 15 residues. V gave up 1 base and J gave up 2 bases, with 9 bases separating them. Germline CDR1 SGHRS, CDR2 YFSETQ. The CDR3: CASSLSGTNTGELFF. CDR3 DNA sequence: TGCGCCAGCAGCTTGTCGGGGACAAACACCGGGGAGCTGTTTTTT.

The chain recombines TRBV15 with TRBJ2-7; the D gene is possibly TRBD1 (5 bases). The V end was cut by 0 bases, the J end by 6 bases, with 6 bases between. The CDR3 length is 12 residues. Germline lookup yields CDR1 LNHNV and CDR2 YYDKDF (reference sequence). CDR3 loop: CATSRERGEQYF. Written as DNA, the CDR3 is TGTGCCACCAGCAGAGAAAGGGGCGAGCAGTACTTC.

The chain uses TRBV6-1 and TRBJ2-5, with 11 bases fitting TRBD1. In germline, CDR1 is MNHNS, CDR2 SASEGT. The CDR3 is made up of 13 amino acids. The junction had 8 bases not matched to a gene; V was cut back by 11 bases and J by 6 bases. DNA for the CDR3: TGTGCCGGGGGACAGGGGGGTTCGAAGACCCAGTACTTC. Translation gives CAGGQGGSKTQYF.

This clone was picked up one time. This chain joins TRBV5-1 and TRBJ2-7, with D perhaps matching TRBD1 (6 bases). With 0 bases removed from V and 3 bases from J, the gap between germline ends came to 13 bases. The germline gives CDR1 SGHRS, CDR2 YFSETQ. CDR3 length: 15 amino acids. For the CDR3, the DNA is TGCGCCAGCAGCTTGGAAGGGGGTTTAATCTACGAGCAGTACTTC. Translated: CASSLEGGLIYEQYF.

This clone was observed once. The chain links TRBV30 to TRBJ2-7; D uncertain. In germline, CDR1 is GTSNPN, CDR2 SVGIG (reference sequence). Trimming removed 1 base from V and 6 bases from J, with 7 bases in between. This CDR3 contains 11 residues. Here the CDR3 DNA reads TGTGCCTGGAGTGATAGTTCCGAGCAGTACTTC. Translated: CAWSDSSEQYF.

The CDR3 DNA reads TGCAGCGTTGGACAGAAGAACACCGGGGAGCTGTTTTTT. Protein: CSVGQKNTGELFF. The V and J genes are TRBV29-1 and TRBJ2-2, with D possibly TRBD1 on 5 matching bases. This CDR3 is 13 amino acids long. Trimming removed 4 bases at V and 1 base at J, with 7 bases between. Germline loops: CDR1 SQVTM, CDR2 ANQGSEA.

This chain uses TRBV25-1 with TRBJ2-3; D not certain. V lost 5 bases to trimming and J lost 5 bases, with 17 bases between them. Germline V gene data show CDR1 as MGHDK and CDR2 as SYGVNS. CDR3 length equals 15 residues. CDR3 residues: CASSSASEPGDTQYF. In DNA, the CDR3 is TGTGCCAGCAGTAGTGCAAGTGAGCCGGGAGATACGCAGTATTTT.

The V gene is TRBV10-3, the J gene TRBJ1-2; TRBD1 agrees at 7 bases. The CDR3 extends over 13 amino acids. The V gene's germline CDR1 is ENHRY and CDR2 SYGVKD. With V trimmed by 2 bases and J by 8 bases, 5 bases remained unmatched. The CDR3 spells CAISETGEVGYTF. DNA of the CDR3: TGTGCCATCAGTGAGACAGGGGAAGTCGGCTACACCTTC.

The chain combines TRBV7-7 with TRBJ2-5; 9 bases match TRBD1. The germline gives CDR1 SSHAT, CDR2 FNYEAQ (reference sequence). V lost 5 bases and J lost 4; bases outside the gene matches: 8. CDR3 size: 15 residues. CDR3 amino acids: CASSPQKTGGETQYF. The CDR3 DNA reads TGTGCCAGCAGCCCACAAAAGACAGGGGGAGAGACCCAGTACTTC.

The chain recombines TRBV5-4 with TRBJ1-2; D call uncertain. V shed 0 bases and J shed 8 bases, with 17 bases lying between them. The CDR3 has 15 amino acids. The germline CDR1 and CDR2 sequences are SGHNT and YYREEE (reference sequence). CDR3 in amino acids: CASSLDLGMGEGYTF. The CDR3 DNA is TGTGCCAGCAGCTTGGATCTTGGGATGGGAGAAGGCTACACCTTC. The full variable domain, its missing parts supplied by reference TRBV5-4 and TRBJ1-2, is ETGVTQSPTHLIKTRGQQVTLRCSSQSGHNTVSWYQQALGQGPQFIFQYYREEENGRGNFPPRFSGLQFPNYSSELNVNALELDDSALYLCASSLDLGMGEGYTFGSGTRLTVV.

The chain combines TRBV15 with TRBJ2-1; 7 bases are shared with TRBD2. CDR3 length: 13 residues. V lost 0 bases, J lost 14 bases, and 7 bases stayed unmatched. CDR1 is LNHNV, CDR2 YYDKDF, per germline (reference sequence). The CDR3 DNA sequence: TGTGCCACCAGCAGAGATCTTCGGCTAGCGGAGTTCTTC. Amino acids: CATSRDLRLAEFF.

CDR3 sequence (DNA): TGTGCCAGCAGCGCAGGGACTGGGGCCAACGTCCTGACTTTC. Translated: CASSAGTGANVLTF. The gene calls are TRBV5-6 and TRBJ2-6; tentative D call: TRBD1 (5 bases). Germline loops: CDR1 SGHDT, CDR2 YYEEEE. The CDR3 loop spans 14 amino acids. The V gene lost 4 bases and the J gene lost 2 bases, with 7 bases spanning the gap.

The chain has TRBV28 and TRBJ2-7, with no clear D. V lost 3 bases to trimming and J lost 2 bases, with 8 bases between them. CDR3 length: 13 residues. Germline-derived CDR1 and CDR2 are MDHEN and SYDVKM. Here the CDR3 reads CASSFGSTYEQYF. CDR3 in DNA: TGTGCCAGCAGTTTCGGGTCTACCTACGAGCAGTACTTC.

As DNA, the CDR3 is TGCAGTGCCTGGAAGGGACTTGAGCAGTTCTTC. This codes for CSAWKGLEQFF. This chain connects TRBV20-1 to TRBJ2-1; the D gene is possibly TRBD2 (6 bases). Germline values: CDR1 DFQATT, CDR2 SNEGSKA (reference sequence). Trimming removed 6 bases at V and 9 bases at J, with 12 bases between. There are 11 residues in the CDR3.

The V gene is TRBV7-2, the J gene TRBJ2-5; the match to TRBD2 covers 7 bases. The CDR3 spans 16 residues. Germline V gene lookup returns CDR1 SGHTA and CDR2 FQGNSA. The junction had 10 bases not matched to a gene; V was cut back by 4 bases and J by 2 bases. The CDR3 protein is CASSSTGGGYQETQYF. The CDR3 DNA follows: TGTGCCAGCAGCTCGACGGGGGGAGGGTATCAAGAGACCCAGTACTTC.

The chain employs TRBV13 and TRBJ2-7, with D possibly TRBD2 on 5 matching bases. Deletions cut 5 bases from V and 6 bases from J, with 17 bases between. The CDR3 sequence is 14 residues long. CDR1 is PRHDT, CDR2 FYEKMQ, per germline (reference sequence). The CDR3 loop reads CASSPRTTRGEQYF. CDR3 nucleotides: TGTGCCAGCAGCCCTAGGACCACCCGGGGCGAGCAGTACTTC.

CDR3 nucleotide sequence: TGTGCCAGCAGCCGACTAGCGCAGACGTCAGTCGGGGAGCTGTTTTTT. This codes for CASSRLAQTSVGELFF. This sequence joins TRBV7-9 and TRBJ2-2; 8 positions agree with TRBD2. The CDR3 spans 16 residues. The germline V gene has CDR1 SEHNR and CDR2 FQNEAQ (reference sequence). Germline trimming cut 5 bases from V and 7 bases from J; bases unmatched to any gene: 12.

The chain combines TRBV28 with TRBJ2-7; 10 nucleotides line up with TRBD2. This CDR3 contains 17 residues. Germline V lookup: CDR1 MDHEN, CDR2 SYDVKM. V was clipped by 4 bases and J by 3 bases; unmatched bases: 12. DNA of the CDR3: TGTGCCAGCAGTTCCTCCCTCCTAGCGGGAGAAGGCTACGAGCAGTACTTC. Protein: CASSSSLLAGEGYEQYF.

A few counts support this clone. The rearrangement links TRBV2 to TRBJ1-2, with 8 bases lining up with TRBD1. V lost 11 bases to trimming and J lost 4 bases; unmatched junction nucleotides: 9. The germline gives CDR1 SNHLY, CDR2 FYNNEI. The CDR3 covers 13 residues. CDR3 residues: CASRPGQVYGYTF. CDR3 sequence (DNA): TGTGCCTCCCGCCCGGGACAGGTCTATGGCTACACCTTC.

The chain couples TRBV27 to TRBJ1-4; no clear D. The CDR3 is 17 amino acids. Germline V gives CDR1 MNHEY, CDR2 SMNVEV (reference sequence). V gave up 6 bases and J gave up 7 bases, with 24 bases separating them. The CDR3 DNA reads as TGTGCCAGCAGCGTAATCTCTCCCGCCCAGGCGGGTGAAAAACTGTTTTTT. This codes for CASSVISPAQAGEKLFF.

This chain connects TRBV11-2 to TRBJ2-5, with 7 bases matching TRBD1. V was pared by 2 bases and J by 2 bases, with 8 bases of the junction left unmatched. The CDR3 totals 16 residues. Germline values: CDR1 SGHAT, CDR2 FQNNGV. In DNA form, the CDR3 reads TGTGCCAGCAGCTTATTGGGGGACAGAGCTCAAGAGACCCAGTACTTC. It is translated as CASSLLGDRAQETQYF.

DNA of the CDR3: TGTGCCAGCAGCCCGACTAGCGGGACCTACAATGAGCAGTTCTTC. Its protein product is CASSPTSGTYNEQFF. The chain combines TRBV7-3 with TRBJ2-1, with 11 positions matching TRBD2. CDR1 is SGHTA and CDR2 is FQGTGA in the germline V gene. V gave up 5 bases and J gave up 2 bases; unmatched junction bases: 2. This CDR3 has 15 amino acids.

This chain links TRBV7-2 with TRBJ2-1, with TRBD1 as a possible D gene (6 bases). CDR1 and CDR2 from the germline V gene are SGHTA and FQGNSA. Trimming removed 1 base from V and 5 bases from J, with 15 bases in between. This CDR3 spans 16 amino acids. The CDR3 here is CASSLGDIGENNEQFF. The CDR3 coding sequence is TGTGCCAGCAGCTTAGGGGACATAGGGGAGAACAATGAGCAGTTCTTC. The complete variable domain, with remaining parts taken from reference TRBV7-2 and TRBJ2-1, reads GAGVSQSPSNKVTEKGKDVELRCDPISGHTALYWYRQSLGQGLEFLIYFQGNSAPDKSGLPSDRFSAERTGGSVSTLTIQRTQQEDSAVYLCASSLGDIGENNEQFFGPGTRLTVL.

The V gene is TRBV20-1, the J gene TRBJ2-1; a weak D match, TRBD2 (6 bases). Trimming removed 7 bases at V and 8 bases at J, with 12 bases between. The germline V gene encodes CDR1 DFQATT and CDR2 SNEGSKA (reference sequence). The CDR3 sequence is 11 residues long. CDR3 sequence reads: CSGTRDYEQFF. The CDR3 coding sequence is TGCAGTGGAACCCGGGACTATGAGCAGTTCTTC.

V usage is TRBV25-1 and J usage is TRBJ1-1; a weak D match, TRBD1 (5 bases). V lost 6 bases and J 6 bases, leaving 17 bases between the germline ends. The CDR3 contains 14 residues. The V gene's germline CDR1 is MGHDK and CDR2 SYGVNS. CDR3 amino acids: CASRSPTDLAEAFF. CDR3 bases: TGTGCCAGCAGATCCCCGACAGATTTGGCTGAAGCTTTCTTT.

The chain links TRBV7-2 to TRBJ2-7; TRBD2 matches 8 bases. This CDR3 spans 18 amino acids. Germline values: CDR1 SGHTA, CDR2 FQGNSA. V lost 1 base, J lost 3 bases, and 14 bases stayed unmatched. The CDR3 bases are TGTGCCAGCAGCTTAGTTTCCCATAGCGGGACCATTGACTACGAGCAGTACTTC. This codes for CASSLVSHSGTIDYEQYF.

The gene calls are TRBV7-3 and TRBJ1-2; D unresolved. CDR3 size: 13 residues. Trimming cost V 5 bases and J 1 base, with 8 bases left between them. CDR1 is SGHTA, CDR2 FQGTGA, per germline. The CDR3 DNA follows: TGTGCCAGCAGCCCGACATTTAACTATGGCTACACCTTC. Its translation is CASSPTFNYGYTF.

The chain recombines TRBV19 with TRBJ1-6; D call uncertain. Per germline, CDR1 LNHDA and CDR2 SQIVND (reference sequence). V was pared by 2 bases and J by 4 bases, with 6 bases between. This CDR3 comprises 14 residues. This chain's CDR3 is CASSISGYNSPLHF. The CDR3 DNA reads as TGTGCCAGTAGTATATCGGGTTATAATTCACCCCTCCACTTT.

The CDR3 region is CASSLREREQYF. CDR3 nucleotides: TGTGCCAGCAGCTTACGGGAACGGGAGCAGTACTTC. The chain joins TRBV7-2 to TRBJ2-7, with D maybe TRBD2 (5 bases). This CDR3 has 12 residues. CDR1 and CDR2 (germline): SGHTA, FQGNSA. V lost 2 bases to trimming and J lost 7 bases, with 9 bases between them. The full variable domain, its missing parts supplied by reference TRBV7-2 and TRBJ2-7, is GAGVSQSPSNKVTEKGKDVELRCDPISGHTALYWYRQSLGQGLEFLIYFQGNSAPDKSGLPSDRFSAERTGGSVSTLTIQRTQQEDSAVYLCASSLREREQYFGPGTRLTVT.

The chain combines TRBV9 with TRBJ1-1, with TRBD1 matching over 7 bases. The CDR3 totals 15 residues. Germline CDR1 and CDR2: SGDLS and YYNGEE. The V segment lost 4 bases and the J segment 1 base; nucleotides outside the gene matches: 7. CDR3 loop: CASSLHPGGNTEAFF. The CDR3 coding sequence is TGTGCCAGCAGCCTACACCCAGGGGGGAACACTGAAGCTTTCTTT.